The table lists the clone carrying this TCR beta chain with a count of one. The data were obtained in a study of immune evolution from preneoplasia to lung adenocarcinoma. This table comes from immunoSEQ multiplex PCR, and its TCRdb copy is limited to in-frame clones, with some not included. In the table there are roughly 4,700 clones, about 80% of which are singletons. Germline V gives CDR1 SQVTM, CDR2 ANQGSEA. With V trimmed by 3 bases and J by 2 bases, 2 bases remained unmatched. CDR3 length: 14 amino acids. The sequenced material came from FFPE adjacent normal lung tissue. This sequence originates from a person between 60 and 79 years old with lung adenocarcinoma. This rearrangement joins TRBV29-1 to TRBJ2-2; 8 positions match TRBD2. CDR3 loop: CSVDSGANTGELFF. In DNA form, the CDR3 reads TGCAGCGTTGATAGCGGGGCAAACACCGGGGAGCTGTTTTTT.